This paragraph covers one T cell receptor (beta chain) sequence. Its antigen remains undetermined. No clone much larger than this one lies a single base away; base qualities are absent. Ophthalmopathy patients had moderately to severely active disease, with a Clinical Activity Score of 3 or more, a NOSPECS grade of 4 or more, and a disease duration of less than 3 months. The study excluded patients with uncontrolled infections, other autoimmune diseases, pregnancy or lactation. Diagnoses were established on the basis of clinical symptoms, serum thyroxine and TRAb, thyroid ultrasound, and orbital computed tomography. PBMCs were separated from approximately 9.9 ml of fresh peripheral blood using Ficoll-Paque density gradient centrifugation. Total RNA was extracted with Trizol reagent, and quality was checked on an Agilent 2100 Bioanalyzer. The TCR beta CDR3 regions were amplified from the RNA transcripts. For the first round of RT-PCR on the TCR CDR3, the HTBI primer set was used together with the Qiagen OneStep RT-PCR kit. Libraries were constructed in a second round of multiplex PCR, after which size selection and purification were carried out. Sequencing of the libraries was done on an Illumina HiSeq2000 using paired-end 100 bp reads. Per the authors' processing: SOAPnuke was used to process the raw data, removing reads that contained adapters or uncalled bases, had a mean Phred below 15, or lacked an exact match to the constant primer or identifier. COPE v1.2.5 was used to merge the high-quality paired reads, and each unique nucleotide sequence was defined as a clonotype. Clonotypes were aligned to IMGT TRBV, TRBD and TRBJ reference segments using MiTCR v1.1. The analysis included only V-J combinations with a frequency above 0.0001, which together covered roughly 99% of the repertoires. A TCS score was defined as the ratio of F50 (clonal expansion) to E x V (chaos), with BLOSUM62-based TCRdist applied between CDR3 peptides within each V-J. Welch's t-statistics and random forest reduced 514 V-J features to 10 to 15, which were used in a naive Bayes classifier (R e1071). The Morisita-Horn index was used to measure how similar the thyroid and blood repertoires were. TCRdb trimmed public reads at Q25 via fastp, called clones via MiXCR and kept in-frame beta chains. Rows merge per CDR3 protein into single entries with the most common DNA and genes. The V and J calls shown here were made by TCRdb, not taken from the authors' results. Counted in this sample were 35,000 to 45,000 distinct CDR3 sequences; around 56% of them appeared once. The leading ten clones occupy roughly a sixth of the sample.

Taken from cysteine to phenylalanine, the CDR3 has 14 residues. Just CDR3 DNA is preserved here, 42 bases in frame from base 1. Deletion took 0 bases off V and 3 bases off J, with a span of 11 bases between the germline ends. The germline V gene (reference sequence) specifies DFQATT as CDR1 and SNEGSKA as CDR2. The data stem from a study of T cells in Graves' hyperthyroidism and ophthalmopathy (dated by TCRdb to between 2018 and 2020). For the study in its entirety: Peripheral blood was collected at initial diagnosis, before any treatment. Thyroid tissue and blood T-cell repertoires from over 5 Graves' hyperthyroidism patients were also compared in the study. A discovery cohort of about a hundred patients, 43 with Graves' ophthalmopathy and approximately 60 with stable Graves' hyperthyroidism, was used to find distinguishing TCR V-J signatures. Whether ophthalmopathy could be predicted prospectively was tested in an independent validation cohort made up of 18 to 20 hyperthyroidism patients plus 17 patients who later progressed to ophthalmopathy. Following sampling, methimazole starting at 30 mg daily was given to hyperthyroidism patients, and high-dose intravenous methylprednisolone was given to ophthalmopathy patients. The paper reports TCR Vbeta CDR3 sequencing of more than 120 peripheral blood samples: approximately 43 ophthalmopathy, under 80 hyperthyroidism and approximately 17 progressor patients. For training and testing, the roughly 93 patients in the discovery cohort were randomly divided in a 7:3 ratio.

Overall study results and their limits: A model built on a 13 V-J signature distinguished ophthalmopathy from stable hyperthyroidism, reaching around 90% sensitivity and about 81% specificity in cross-validation and 80%/75% in testing. During validation, the model predicted progression to ophthalmopathy a median of approximately 7 months ahead of onset, with more than 60% sensitivity and 72.22% specificity. Sample size was not statistically predetermined, and investigators were not blinded to group allocation. Most expanded thyroid clonotypes (frequency above 0.001) were also detected in blood, suggesting blood repertoires may reflect thyroid immune responses.

The sequencing input was blood. The chain is encoded by TRBV20-1 joined to TRBJ1-2; the D gene is not confidently resolved. The clonotype originates from a man between 35 and 55 years old with Graves' ophthalmopathy. The CDR3 protein is CSAREPGSYYGYTF. The DNA reads as follows: TGCAGTGCTAGAGAACCGGGATCATACTATGGCTACACCTTC.